Below are 10 T cell receptor beta chains sequenced from a single sample in a study of tumor-infiltrating lymphocytes in primary liver carcinoma. Total RNA and DNA came together from around 20-30 mg of bulk tissue without cell sorting. The researchers produced TCR beta cDNA from approximately 460 ng total RNA with a constant-region primer. Three nested multiplex PCR rounds, a slightly modified ARM-PCR, produced the libraries for TCR beta. For 10 cycles apiece, the opening two PCR rounds ran with TRBV1-TRBV30 forward primers and a C-beta reverse primer. TCRdb itself ran the multiplex PCR reads through MiXCR, one entry per CDR3 protein. The repertoire consists of 100,000 to 150,000 distinct CDR3 sequences, with approximately 64% occurring once and the leading ten covering 7% to 10%. The sample consisted of liver tumor tissue from sampling region 3. Subset reported: tumor region T3, left-lateral pole. The receptors stem from a woman in her sixties with primary liver carcinoma and hepatitis B virus infection.

To note about this clonotype: Compared with germline, one end of the junction differs, possibly owing to a read error. The chain is built from TRBV6-1 and TRBJ1-4; possible D gene TRBD1, 6 bases. CDR3 length equals 14 residues. Germline CDR1 reads MNHNS; CDR2 reads SASEGT. CDR3 nucleotides: TGTGCCAGCATGGTTGGGGGCGCAGGTGAAAAACCGTTTTTT. It yields the protein CASMVGGAGEKPFF.

This clonotype was counted ten times or more. The rearrangement joins TRBV29-1 to TRBJ2-7; D is unresolved. Trimming left V 5 bases short and J 0 bases short, with 11 bases between. The CDR3 has 13 amino acids. CDR1 SQVTM and CDR2 ANQGSEA come from the germline V gene. CDR3 DNA sequence: TGCAGCGTTTCTGGACGTAACTCCTACGAGCAGTACTTC. Protein product: CSVSGRNSYEQYF.

This clonotype was detected once. The conserved closing phenylalanine or tryptophan is absent in this CDR3, likely reflecting a read error. The V and J genes are TRBV11-1 and TRBJ2-6, with TRBD1 matching over 8 bases. Germline V CDR1 and CDR2: SGHAT, FQDESV (reference sequence). This CDR3 region has 18 residues. The CDR3 here is CASSSAGTGLPGADVLTC. CDR3 coding DNA: TGTGCCAGCAGCTCCGCCGGGACAGGCCTCCCTGGGGCCGACGTCCTGACTTGC.

This clonotype was recorded a few times. The chain couples TRBV5-6 to TRBJ1-1, with a weak D call TRBD1 (5 bases). Trimming removed 7 bases at V and 5 bases at J, with 21 bases between. CDR1 and CDR2 (germline): SGHDT, YYEEEE. The CDR3 is 15 residues long. This CDR3 reads CASGRATVAATEAFF. CDR3 DNA: TGTGCCAGCGGCCGTGCGACAGTTGCGGCAACTGAAGCTTTCTTT.

The rearrangement joins TRBV6-1 to TRBJ2-7; no reliable D call. Per the germline V gene, CDR1 is MNHNS and CDR2 is SASEGT. Trimming shortened V by 10 bases and J by 0 bases, and 19 bases separated the two germline ends. The CDR3 runs to 15 residues. Written as DNA, the CDR3 is TGTGCCAACGTCAGAGCTAGTGGTAGCTCCTACGAGCAGTACTTC. As protein: CANVRASGSSYEQYF.

The rearrangement joins TRBV11-2 to TRBJ2-5; TRBD1 is a possible D gene (5 bases). Germline CDR1 reads SGHAT; CDR2 reads FQNNGV. V was pared by 11 bases and J by 7 bases, with 26 bases between. The CDR3 sequence is 15 residues long. CDR3 sequence reads: CACSLDGATAMTQYF. CDR3 coding DNA: TGTGCCTGTAGCTTAGATGGGGCTACCGCAATGACCCAGTACTTC.

The genes are TRBV7-9 and TRBJ2-2; D is possibly TRBD2 (5 bases). The ends were cut back, 0 bases at V and 1 base at J, with 6 bases in the middle. Germline CDR1 and CDR2: SEHNR and FQNEAQ (reference sequence). The CDR3 covers 15 residues. CDR3 DNA sequence: TGTGCCAGCAGCTTAGCGGCGGGGAACACCGGGGAGCTGTTTTTT. It is translated as CASSLAAGNTGELFF.

This chain links TRBV7-8 with TRBJ2-1; 10 bases align to TRBD1. The trim removed 5 bases at V and 10 bases at J, leaving 11 bases unmatched. Germline V gives CDR1 SGHVS, CDR2 FQNEAQ. CDR3 length: 15 residues. This CDR3 reads CASSPGTGETMEQFF. As DNA, the CDR3 is TGTGCCAGCAGCCCCGGGACAGGGGAAACTATGGAGCAGTTCTTC.

Of note for this clonotype: Mismatch with germline at one junction end may stem from a read error. This chain joins TRBV10-3 and TRBJ2-1; TRBD2 matches 12 bases. Germline V lookup: CDR1 ENHRY, CDR2 SYGVKD. CDR3 size: 14 residues. The CDR3 DNA follows: TGTGCCGTCAGGGAACTAGCGGGAGGCAATGAGCAGTTCTTC. Protein: CAVRELAGGNEQFF.

With regard to this clonotype: A clone one base away is much larger, so this may be a read error. V gene TRBV12-3 or TRBV12-4 combines with J gene TRBJ2-4; D unresolved. The CDR3 runs to 15 residues. The V and J ends lost 5 bases and 0 bases respectively, with 11 bases between them. The CDR3 reads CASSPQVVAKNIQYF. The CDR3 region has the DNA TGTGCCAGCAGTCCACAAGTAGTAGCCAAAAACATTCAGTACTTC.